Listed below are T cell receptor beta chains from one sample, sequenced in a study of cytomegalovirus exposure and HLA in healthy donors. Sequencing used immunoSEQ multiplex PCR; TCRdb keeps in-frame clones, though not all of them. The sample carries about 210,000 clones, roughly 73% recorded once. Sequenced input: PBMCs. The receptors originated from a boy under 18 in good health and CMV-seronegative. CDR3s include the opening cysteine and the closing phenylalanine or tryptophan. A D gene is named only where the DNA matches it firmly. The size entry is marked missing in some rows and otherwise reads once, few, many or a size class.

v_call: TRBV30
j_call: TRBJ2-7
d_call: TRBD2
clone_size: -
cdr3_nt: TGTGCCTGGAGTTCCCCTTCTAGCGGGCGGGCGCCCGAGCAGTACTTC
cdr3_aa: CAWSSPSSGRAPEQYF

v_call: TRBV19
j_call: TRBJ2-7
d_call: TRBD1
clone_size: once
cdr3_nt: TGTGCCAGTAGTATACGGGGACAGGGTTCTCGCGAGCAGTACTTC
cdr3_aa: CASSIRGQGSREQYF

v_call: TRBV18
j_call: TRBJ2-2
d_call: TRBD2
clone_size: -
cdr3_nt: TGTGCCAGCTCACCCGATAGCGGGAGCTATACCGGGGAGCTGTTTTTT
cdr3_aa: CASSPDSGSYTGELFF

v_call: TRBV4-2
j_call: TRBJ2-5
d_call: -
clone_size: -
cdr3_nt: TGTGCCAGCAGCCAATTATACGGCCAAGAGACCCAGTACTTC
cdr3_aa: CASSQLYGQETQYF

v_call: TRBV21-1
j_call: TRBJ2-7
d_call: -
clone_size: -
cdr3_nt: TGTGCCAGCAGCAAAGGGGAACAGGGATCCTACGAGCAGTACTTC
cdr3_aa: CASSKGEQGSYEQYF

v_call: TRBV27
j_call: TRBJ1-2
d_call: -
clone_size: -
cdr3_nt: TGTGCCAGCAGTTTAGGGGGGGATAACTATGGCTACCCCTTC
cdr3_aa: CASSLGGDNYGYPF

v_call: TRBV4-2
j_call: TRBJ2-7
d_call: -
clone_size: -
cdr3_nt: TGTGCCAGCAGCCAAGACTCCCTGGCGGGTAGCTACGAGCAGTACTTC
cdr3_aa: CASSQDSLAGSYEQYF

v_call: TRBV5-6
j_call: TRBJ1-3
d_call: -
clone_size: -
cdr3_nt: TGTGCCAGCAGCTTGGGTGGGCCGAACTCTGGAAACACCATATATTTT
cdr3_aa: CASSLGGPNSGNTIYF

v_call: TRBV11-2
j_call: TRBJ1-3
d_call: -
clone_size: -
cdr3_nt: TGTGCCAGCAGCTTAGCGGCGGGGTTTGGAAACACCATATATTTT
cdr3_aa: CASSLAAGFGNTIYF

v_call: TRBV4-2
j_call: TRBJ2-5
d_call: -
clone_size: -
cdr3_nt: TGTGCCAGCAGCCAAGTGGCGCGCAGTAGAGGGTACCAAGAGACCCAGTACTTC
cdr3_aa: CASSQVARSRGYQETQYF

v_call: TRBV10-1
j_call: TRBJ2-5
d_call: -
clone_size: -
cdr3_nt: TGCGCCAGCAGTGATGGCGGGCGCCTGGTTGAGACCCAGTACTTC
cdr3_aa: CASSDGGRLVETQYF

v_call: TRBV11-3
j_call: TRBJ1-2
d_call: -
clone_size: -
cdr3_nt: TGTGCCAGCAGCTTAGTTCCCCGAACAGGTCTGAACGATGGCTACACCTTC
cdr3_aa: CASSLVPRTGLNDGYTF

v_call: TRBV30
j_call: TRBJ1-5
d_call: TRBD1
clone_size: once
cdr3_nt: TGTGCCTGGAGCCAAACAGGGGGGTATCAGCCCCAGCATTTT
cdr3_aa: CAWSQTGGYQPQHF

v_call: TRBV29-1
j_call: TRBJ1-1
d_call: -
clone_size: once
cdr3_nt: TGCAGCGTGGGCCTGGACCGCGGGCGGGGTGAAGCTTTCTTT
cdr3_aa: CSVGLDRGRGEAFF

v_call: TRBV19
j_call: TRBJ1-4
d_call: TRBD1
clone_size: few
cdr3_nt: TGTGCCAGTAGTCCGGGGACAGCCCTCCCGCTATCTAATGAAAAACTGTTTTTT
cdr3_aa: CASSPGTALPLSNEKLFF